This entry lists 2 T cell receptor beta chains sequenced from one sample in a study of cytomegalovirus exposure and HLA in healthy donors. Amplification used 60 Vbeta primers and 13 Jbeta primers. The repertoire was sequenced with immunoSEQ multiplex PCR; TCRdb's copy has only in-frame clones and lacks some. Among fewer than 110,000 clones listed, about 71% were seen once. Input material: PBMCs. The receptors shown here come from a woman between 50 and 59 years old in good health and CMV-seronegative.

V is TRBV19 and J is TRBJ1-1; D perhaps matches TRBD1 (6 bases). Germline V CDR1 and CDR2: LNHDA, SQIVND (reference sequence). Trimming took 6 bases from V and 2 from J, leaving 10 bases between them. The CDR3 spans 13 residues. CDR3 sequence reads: CASSRTENTEAFF. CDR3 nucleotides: TGTGCCAGTAGCCGGACAGAAAACACTGAAGCTTTCTTT.

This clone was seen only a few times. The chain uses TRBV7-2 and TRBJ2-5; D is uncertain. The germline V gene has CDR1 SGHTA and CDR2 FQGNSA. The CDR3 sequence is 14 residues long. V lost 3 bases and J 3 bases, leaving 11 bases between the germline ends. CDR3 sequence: CASSLHGTEETQYF. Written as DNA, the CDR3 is TGTGCCAGCAGCTTGCACGGTACGGAAGAGACCCAGTACTTC.